This entry lists 11 T cell receptor beta chains sequenced from one sample in a study of identical twins. One entry per CDR3 protein, called by TCRdb with MiXCR from the 5' RACE reads. The sample lists 1.5 million to 2 million distinct CDR3 sequences, about 32% occurring once. The sample consisted of cord blood. These TCRs come from a newborn girl in good health.

This clonotype occurred a few times. V is TRBV6-6 and J is TRBJ2-7; D gene unclear. The CDR3 spans 13 residues. From germline, CDR1 is MNHNY and CDR2 SVGAGI (reference sequence). V was clipped by 2 bases and J by 4 bases, with 9 bases between them. CDR3 nucleotides: TGTGCCAGCAGTTACCCCTGGGGATACGAGCAGTACTTC. Residues: CASSYPWGYEQYF.

This chain links TRBV7-2 with TRBJ2-3; D is unresolved. V lost 2 bases and J lost 4, with 10 bases in between. The CDR3 loop spans 14 amino acids. CDR1 and CDR2 from the germline V gene are SGHTA and FQGNSA. The CDR3: CASSLRRPPDTQYF. In DNA form, the CDR3 reads TGTGCCAGCAGCTTACGTAGGCCCCCAGATACGCAGTATTTT.

The chain recombines TRBV2 with TRBJ1-2; the D is unclear. V shed 6 bases and J shed 10 bases, with 9 bases lying between them. CDR1 and CDR2 from the germline V gene are SNHLY and FYNNEI. The CDR3 length is 10 residues. CDR3 loop: CASRETFYTF. CDR3 in DNA: TGTGCCAGCAGGGAGACTTTCTACACCTTC.

A remark on this clonotype: A much more abundant neighbour one base away suggests this may be a read error. The CDR3 DNA follows: TGCGGCGTTGCCAGGGGTGAGACCCAGTACTTC. Its protein product is CGVARGETQYF. The chain carries TRBV29-1 and TRBJ2-4; weak D call: TRBD1 (6 bases). The J call could be wrong; TRBJ2-5 is a better fit for the DNA end. CDR1 is SQVTM and CDR2 is ANQGSEA in the germline V gene. The CDR3 loop spans 11 amino acids.

This chain connects TRBV2 to TRBJ1-5; TRBD1 agrees at 9 bases. CDR1 is SNHLY, CDR2 FYNNEI, per germline. Germline trimming cut 1 base from V and 4 bases from J; bases unmatched to any gene: 2. The CDR3 covers 15 residues. CDR3 nucleotide sequence: TGTGCCAGCAGTGAAGAGGGGACAGGGAATCAGCCCCAGCATTTT. This codes for CASSEEGTGNQPQHF.

Many counts were recorded for this clonotype. The CDR3 loop is CSARDPRGRTRSSYEQYF. The CDR3 DNA follows: TGCAGTGCTAGAGACCCCAGGGGACGCACCCGCTCTTCCTACGAGCAGTACTTC. This chain uses TRBV20-1 with TRBJ2-7, with D possibly matching TRBD1 (6 bases). Trimming left V 0 bases short and J 1 base short, with 22 bases between. Per the germline V gene, CDR1 is DFQATT and CDR2 is SNEGSKA (reference sequence). The CDR3 has 18 amino acids.

This clonotype was counted only a few times. V gene TRBV15 combines with J gene TRBJ1-6; D remains unclear. Germline loops: CDR1 LNHNV, CDR2 YYDKDF (reference sequence). V lost 0 bases to trimming and J lost 7 bases, with 13 bases between them. The CDR3 contains 16 residues. Written as DNA, the CDR3 is TGTGCCACCAGCAGAGATTACGGGTCGGGGAATTCACCCCTCCACTTT. This gives the protein CATSRDYGSGNSPLHF.

This clonotype was detected ten times or more. The chain recombines TRBV2 with TRBJ2-7; D is undetermined. The CDR3 spans 10 residues. CDR1 SNHLY and CDR2 FYNNEI come from the germline V gene. The germline V and J ends were trimmed by 8 bases and 2 bases, with 4 bases remaining between them. The CDR3: CASGAYEQYF. The CDR3 DNA is TGTGCCAGCGGCGCCTACGAGCAGTACTTC.

This chain connects TRBV6-6 to TRBJ1-5, with D possibly TRBD1 on 5 matching bases. There are 14 residues in the CDR3. V lost 5 bases and J 5 bases, leaving 13 bases between the germline ends. Germline V gives CDR1 MNHNY, CDR2 SVGAGI (reference sequence). CDR3 amino acids: CASSPGIAHQPQHF. As DNA, the CDR3 is TGTGCCAGCAGTCCAGGGATAGCCCATCAGCCCCAGCATTTT.

In this sample, this clonotype turned up many times. This chain connects TRBV5-1 to TRBJ2-5; D not resolved. V lost 5 bases and J 5 bases, leaving 13 bases between the germline ends. The germline CDR1 and CDR2 sequences are SGHRS and YFSETQ. The CDR3 length is 13 residues. This chain's CDR3 is CASSWITSETQYF. DNA of the CDR3: TGCGCCAGCAGTTGGATAACTTCGGAGACCCAGTACTTC.

V and J are TRBV29-1 and TRBJ1-2; the D gene is possibly TRBD1 (6 bases). The CDR3 consists of 14 residues. Looked up from germline, CDR1 is SQVTM and CDR2 is ANQGSEA. V shed 5 bases and J shed 5 bases, with 18 bases lying between them. As DNA, the CDR3 is TGCAGCGTTCCTGCCCCTCTAGGGGGGTATGGCTACACCTTC. It codes for CSVPAPLGGYGYTF.